Listed below are T cell receptor beta chains from one sample, sequenced in a study of tumor-infiltrating lymphocytes in primary liver carcinoma. TCRdb reprocessed the multiplex PCR reads with MiXCR, giving one entry per CDR3 protein. Here the sample spans tens of thousands of distinct CDR3 sequences, less than 80% being singletons. The sequencing input was liver tumor tissue from sampling region 5. The origin of the receptors is a man aged 35 to 55 with primary liver carcinoma and hepatitis B virus infection. The CDR3 runs from the conserved cysteine through the conserved F or W. Fields, in order: clone size, J gene, D gene, V gene, CDR3 DNA, CDR3 protein. A D gene is named only where the DNA matches it firmly. The size entry is marked missing in some rows and otherwise reads once, few, many or a size class.

- | TRBJ2-2 | - | TRBV12-3/TRBV12-4 | TGCGCCAGCAGCGCCGGGACTCCCGCCATAGGTACCGGGGAGCTGTTTTTT | CASSAGTPAIGTGELFF
- | TRBJ2-7 | - | TRBV12-3/TRBV12-4 | TGTGTCAGCTCCCTCGGCGCAGAGCAGTACTTT | CVSSLGAEQYF
- | TRBJ2-7 | - | TRBV6-1 | TGTGCCAGCGGGCAAATAACCTACGAGCAGTACTTC | CASGQITYEQYF
- | TRBJ2-5 | - | TRBV20-1 | TGCAGTGCGCATGGGAGAAAGACCCAGTACTTC | CSAHGRKTQYF
- | TRBJ2-1 | TRBD2 | TRBV11-3 | TGTGCCAGCAACGCCGGGACTAGAGGGATTAATGAGCAGTTCTTT | CASNAGTRGINEQFF
- | TRBJ1-1 | - | TRBV25-1 | TGTGACAGCAGTGGACCCTCGAACACTGAAGCTTTCTTT | CDSSGPSNTEAFF
once | TRBJ1-1 | - | TRBV6-6 | TGTACCAGGAGAACTAGGACGTACAGTAACACTGAAGCTTTCTTT | CTRRTRTYSNTEAFF
- | TRBJ2-5 | TRBD1 | TRBV29-1 | TGCAGATTTGAAGGGGACAGGGGTAGGGGAGAGACCCAGGACTTC | CRFEGDRGRGETQDF
- | TRBJ1-6 | TRBD1 | TRBV11-2 | TGTGCCAGCAGCTTACAGGGGGCGAATTCACCCCTCCACTTT | CASSLQGANSPLHF
once | TRBJ1-1 | TRBD1 | TRBV6-1 | TGTGCCACCTATGGACAGGGGGAGTTGAGCACTGAAGCTTTGTTT | CATYGQGELSTEALF
large | TRBJ2-1 | TRBD2 | TRBV11-2 | TGTGCCAGCTCGACTAGCGGGGCTACAATTGAGCAGTTCTTC | CASSTSGATIEQFF
- | TRBJ1-2 | - | TRBV5-6 | TGCCCCAGCAGCTTGTACAGGGCGCCGGGCTACACCTTC | CPSSLYRAPGYTF
- | TRBJ1-1 | TRBD1 | TRBV10-2 | TGCGCCATCAGTGAGACAGGGGGCTTAACTGGAGGTTTCTTT | CAISETGGLTGGFF
- | TRBJ1-2 | - | TRBV6-2/TRBV6-3 | TGTGTCAGCAGTCTAGGGTGGAACTATGGTTACACCTTC | CVSSLGWNYGYTF
- | TRBJ2-1 | TRBD1 | TRBV6-1 | TGTGGCAGAGTCGGGACAGGGGGGTACAATGAGCAGTTCTTC | CGRVGTGGYNEQFF
once | TRBJ2-2 | TRBD2 | TRBV6-5 | TGTGTTAGCAGTGTAAAGACTAGCGGGGGGAACACCGGGGAGCTGTTTTTT | CVSSVKTSGGNTGELFF
few | TRBJ1-3 | - | TRBV2 | TGTGCCAGCATGGAGGGGGAGGTCGACACCATACATTTT | CASMEGEVDTIHF
many | TRBJ2-7 | - | TRBV5-5 | TGTGCCAGCAGTTACTCCCCCCACAGGGACTCCTACGAGCAGTACTTC | CASSYSPHRDSYEQYF
- | TRBJ1-2 | TRBD1 | TRBV11-2 | TGTGCCAACAGCCAAACAGGGGTTAGCGACTACGCCTTC | CANSQTGVSDYAF
- | TRBJ1-1 | TRBD1 | TRBV6-2/TRBV6-3 | TGTACCATCAGTTACTCCCGGGACAGGGTTGCCAATGAAGCTTTCTTT | CTISYSRDRVANEAFF
- | TRBJ2-7 | - | TRBV4-2 | TGTGCCATCAGCCAAGAGGGAAAGACAGGTTCCTCCTACGAGCAGTACTTC | CAISQEGKTGSSYEQYF
- | TRBJ1-2 | - | TRBV11-2 | TGTGTCAGCAGCTTAACGACTAACTATGACTACACCTTC | CVSSLTTNYDYTF
- | TRBJ1-1 | - | TRBV5-6 | TGTGCCAGCAGCCTGGGATTTGGGGGAAGCACTGAAGCTTTCTTT | CASSLGFGGSTEAFF
- | TRBJ2-7 | - | TRBV11-2 | TGTGTCAGTAGCTTCATACGGGGGGCCATACATAGCGAGCAGTACTTC | CVSSFIRGAIHSEQYF
- | TRBJ1-3 | TRBD1 | TRBV30 | TGTGCCTGGTCAGGGGGCAATCTTGGAAACAACATATATTTT | CAWSGGNLGNNIYF
- | TRBJ1-1 | TRBD1 | TRBV6-5 | TGTGCCAGCAGTTACTTGGGACAGCTGAATACTGAAGCTTTCTTT | CASSYLGQLNTEAFF
- | TRBJ2-5 | - | TRBV5-1 | TGCGCCACCACCCATTCTACTGGACAAATCTCGGAGACCCAGTACTTC | CATTHSTGQISETQYF
- | TRBJ2-6 | TRBD2 | TRBV11-2 | TGTGCCAGCACCCGACTAACGGGAGGGCCTAGGGCCAATGTCCTGACTTTC | CASTRLTGGPRANVLTF
few | TRBJ2-1 | - | TRBV6-6 | TGTGTCAGCAGTTACTCAAGGGGGACCAGCTCTAAGCCTGAGCAGTTCTTC | CVSSYSRGTSSKPEQFF
- | TRBJ2-3 | - | TRBV12-3/TRBV12-4 | TGTGTCAGCAGTTTTCATTCAGGCGGCACAGATACGCAGTATTTT | CVSSFHSGGTDTQYF
many | TRBJ2-7 | - | TRBV12-3/TRBV12-4 | TGTGCCAGCAGTTTAGTGGTCGGGGGTGGCGAGCAGTACTTC | CASSLVVGGGEQYF
- | TRBJ2-2 | TRBD2 | TRBV4-3 | TGCGCCAGCGGCCAAACACTAGCGGTTCTCACCGGGGAGCTGTCTTTT | CASGQTLAVLTGELSF
- | TRBJ2-1 | - | TRBV4-1 | TGCGCCAGCAGCCAAGTCGACCTAGTTCATTACAATGAGCAGTTCTTC | CASSQVDLVHYNEQFF
- | TRBJ1-2 | - | TRBV4-1 | TGCGCCAGCAGCCAAGTATTGCGAGGGGACTACTACGGCTACACCTTC | CASSQVLRGDYYGYTF
few | TRBJ2-7 | - | TRBV7-3 | TGTGCCAGCAGCTTCAGGGTCCACGAGCAGTACTTC | CASSFRVHEQYF
- | TRBJ2-2 | - | TRBV29-1 | TGCACCGTTCCACGTAGCGGAGGGACCGGGGAGCCGTTTTTT | CTVPRSGGTGEPFF
- | TRBJ1-1 | - | TRBV7-9 | TGTGCTAGCAGCACTAGCTCCGATGGCACTGAAGCTTTCTTT | CASSTSSDGTEAFF
- | TRBJ2-7 | - | TRBV6-2/TRBV6-3 | TGTGTCAGCGGTTACTCCGCCTACGAGCGGTACTTC | CVSGYSAYERYF
- | TRBJ1-2 | TRBD1 | TRBV4-2 | TGTGTCAGCTGCCAAGAGGCAGGGGGCGGATCTGGCTACACCTTC | CVSCQEAGGGSGYTF
once | TRBJ2-1 | TRBD2 | TRBV4-2 | TGTGCCAGCAGATTACGGACTAGCGACTACAGTGAGCAGTTCTTT | CASRLRTSDYSEQFF
once | TRBJ2-3 | - | TRBV11-2 | TGTGCCAGCGACATGCTACAGGGTCGGCCAAATACGCAGTATTTT | CASDMLQGRPNTQYF
few | TRBJ2-1 | - | TRBV27 | TGTGCCAGCAGTCAAACCAACAATGAGCAGTTCTTC | CASSQTNNEQFF
- | TRBJ2-7 | TRBD2 | TRBV5-1 | TGCGCCAGCAGACGGGGACGGGGGGTTGCCTACCAGCAGTACTTC | CASRRGRGVAYQQYF
- | TRBJ2-7 | TRBD2 | TRBV5-6 | TGTGCCAGCATACTACCGGGAGGCTACGAGCAGTACTTC | CASILPGGYEQYF
- | TRBJ2-7 | TRBD2 | TRBV6-5 | TGTGCCAGCAGTTACTCTAGCGGGAATGGTGAGCAATACTTC | CASSYSSGNGEQYF
- | TRBJ2-5 | - | TRBV11-2 | TGTGCCAGCAGCCAAACGCCTGTCGGGGTGAAAGAGACCCAGTACTTC | CASSQTPVGVKETQYF
- | TRBJ1-2 | - | TRBV7-9 | TGTGCAAGCAGCCCTGAGGGCAGGCCGTCCCAGTATGGCTACACCTTC | CASSPEGRPSQYGYTF
- | TRBJ2-5 | - | TRBV29-1 | TGCAGCGAACCCACCCAGGGGATGGAGACCCAATACTTC | CSEPTQGMETQYF